Sequencing of this T cell receptor (beta chain) was carried out in a study of cytomegalovirus exposure and HLA in healthy donors. The V end lost 4 bases, the J end lost 4 bases, and 8 bases lay between the germline ends. There are 13 residues in the CDR3. Germline V lookup: CDR1 MNHNS, CDR2 SASEGT. The repertoire was sequenced with immunoSEQ multiplex PCR; TCRdb's copy has only in-frame clones and lacks some. The data show 200,000 or so clones, around nine tenths seen once. The chain carries TRBV6-1 and TRBJ2-1; D gene ambiguous. This TCR derives from a woman in her late teens or twenties in good health and CMV-seronegative. The sample comprised PBMCs. In DNA, the CDR3 is TGTGCCAGCAGTGTGGCTTTATACAATGAGCAGTTCTTC. Its translation is CASSVALYNEQFF.